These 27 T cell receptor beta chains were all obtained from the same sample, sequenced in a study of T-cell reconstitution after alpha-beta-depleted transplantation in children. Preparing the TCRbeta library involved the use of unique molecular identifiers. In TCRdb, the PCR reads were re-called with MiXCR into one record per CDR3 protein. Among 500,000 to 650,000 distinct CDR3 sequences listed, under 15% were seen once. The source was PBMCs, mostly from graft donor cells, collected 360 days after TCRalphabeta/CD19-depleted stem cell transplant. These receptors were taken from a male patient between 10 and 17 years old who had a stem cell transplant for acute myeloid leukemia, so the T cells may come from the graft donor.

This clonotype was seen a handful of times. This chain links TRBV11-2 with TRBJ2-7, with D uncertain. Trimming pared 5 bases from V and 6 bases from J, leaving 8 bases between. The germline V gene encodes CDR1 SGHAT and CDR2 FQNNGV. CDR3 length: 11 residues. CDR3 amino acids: CASSRWSEQYF. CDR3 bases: TGTGCCAGCAGCCGGTGGAGCGAGCAGTACTTC.

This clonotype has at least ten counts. The CDR3 DNA reads TGTGCCAGCAGTTTAGGGCAGCCTTTCTCGGGGACACCCCTCCACTTT. Translated: CASSLGQPFSGTPLHF. The chain employs TRBV12-3 or TRBV12-4 and TRBJ1-6, with no clear D. The CDR3 totals 16 residues. The ends were cut back, 1 base at V and 11 bases at J, with 18 bases in the middle.

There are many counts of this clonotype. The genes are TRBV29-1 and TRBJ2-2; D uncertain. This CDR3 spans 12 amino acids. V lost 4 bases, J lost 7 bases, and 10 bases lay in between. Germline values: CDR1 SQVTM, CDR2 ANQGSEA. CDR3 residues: CSVAPGGGELFF. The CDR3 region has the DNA TGCAGCGTTGCACCCGGCGGCGGGGAGCTGTTTTTT.

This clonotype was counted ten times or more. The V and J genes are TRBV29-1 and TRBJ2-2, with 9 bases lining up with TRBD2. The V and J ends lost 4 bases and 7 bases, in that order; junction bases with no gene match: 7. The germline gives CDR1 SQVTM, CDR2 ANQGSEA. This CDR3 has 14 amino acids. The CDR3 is CSVGPLAGYGELFF. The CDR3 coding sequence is TGCAGCGTTGGGCCCCTAGCGGGGTACGGGGAGCTGTTTTTT.

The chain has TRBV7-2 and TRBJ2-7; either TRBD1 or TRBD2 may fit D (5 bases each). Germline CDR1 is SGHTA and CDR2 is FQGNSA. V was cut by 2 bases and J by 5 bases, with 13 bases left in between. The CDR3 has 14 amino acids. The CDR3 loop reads CASSLLGETDEQYF. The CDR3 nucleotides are TGTGCCAGCAGCTTACTGGGGGAGACAGACGAGCAGTACTTC.

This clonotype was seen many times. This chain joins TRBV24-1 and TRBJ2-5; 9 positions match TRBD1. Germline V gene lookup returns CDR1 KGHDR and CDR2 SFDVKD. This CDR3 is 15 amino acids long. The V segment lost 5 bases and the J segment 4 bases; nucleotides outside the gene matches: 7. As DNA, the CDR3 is TGTGCCACCAGTGGTAACAGGGGGCTAGGAGAGACCCAGTACTTC. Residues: CATSGNRGLGETQYF.

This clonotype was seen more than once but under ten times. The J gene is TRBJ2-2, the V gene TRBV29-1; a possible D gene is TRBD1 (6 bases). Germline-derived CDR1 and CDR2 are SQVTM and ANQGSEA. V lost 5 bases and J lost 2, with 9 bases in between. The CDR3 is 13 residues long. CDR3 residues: CSVCRGNTGELFF. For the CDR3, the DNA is TGCAGCGTTTGCAGGGGAAACACCGGGGAGCTGTTTTTT.

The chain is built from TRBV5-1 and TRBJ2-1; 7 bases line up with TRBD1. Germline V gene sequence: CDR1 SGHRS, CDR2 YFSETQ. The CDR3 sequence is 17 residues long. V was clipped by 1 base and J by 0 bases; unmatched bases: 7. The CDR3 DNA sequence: TGCGCCAGCAGCTTGTTAGGGGGCTTGAGCTCCTACAATGAGCAGTTCTTC. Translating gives CASSLLGGLSSYNEQFF.

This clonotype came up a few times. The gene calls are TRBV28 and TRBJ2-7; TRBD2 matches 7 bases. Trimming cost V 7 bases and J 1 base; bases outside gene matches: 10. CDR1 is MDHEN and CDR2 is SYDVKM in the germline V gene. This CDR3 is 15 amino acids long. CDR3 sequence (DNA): TGTGCCAGCACTCTGGCGGGGGATCCTTCCTACGAGCAGTACTTC. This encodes CASTLAGDPSYEQYF.

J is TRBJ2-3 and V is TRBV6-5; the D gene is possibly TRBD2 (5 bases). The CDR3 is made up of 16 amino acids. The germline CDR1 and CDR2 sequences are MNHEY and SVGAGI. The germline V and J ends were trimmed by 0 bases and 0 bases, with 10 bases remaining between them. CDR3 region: CASSYSSSGSTDTQYF. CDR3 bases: TGTGCCAGCAGTTACTCGTCATCGGGAAGCACAGATACGCAGTATTTT.

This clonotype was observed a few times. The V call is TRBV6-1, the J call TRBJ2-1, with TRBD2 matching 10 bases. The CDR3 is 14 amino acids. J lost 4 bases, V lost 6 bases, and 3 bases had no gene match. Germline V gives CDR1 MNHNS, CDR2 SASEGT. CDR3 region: CASSASGGYNEQFF. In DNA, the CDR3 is TGTGCCAGCAGCGCTAGCGGGGGTTACAATGAGCAGTTCTTC.

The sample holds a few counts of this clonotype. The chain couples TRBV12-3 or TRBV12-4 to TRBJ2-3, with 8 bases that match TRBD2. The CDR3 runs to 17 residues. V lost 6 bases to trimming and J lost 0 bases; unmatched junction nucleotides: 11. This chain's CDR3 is CASRDRLAGRSTDTQYF. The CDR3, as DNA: TGTGCCAGCAGGGATAGATTAGCGGGACGTAGCACAGATACGCAGTATTTT.

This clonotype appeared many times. Here the CDR3 DNA reads TGCGCCAGCAGCTCATCTTTAGGGACTTCTCCCGGTTACGAGCAGTACTTC. Translated, it gives CASSSSLGTSPGYEQYF. V usage is TRBV5-1 and J usage is TRBJ2-7; D might be TRBD2 (6 bases). The V end lost 3 bases, the J end lost 4 bases, and 23 bases lay between the germline ends. The V gene's germline CDR1 is SGHRS and CDR2 YFSETQ. This CDR3 comprises 17 residues.

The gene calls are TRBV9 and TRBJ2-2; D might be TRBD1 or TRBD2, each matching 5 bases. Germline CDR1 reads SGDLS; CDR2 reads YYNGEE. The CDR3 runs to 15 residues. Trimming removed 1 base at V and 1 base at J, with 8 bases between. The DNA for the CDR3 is TGTGCCAGCAGCGTAACAGGACTGAACACCGGGGAGCTGTTTTTT. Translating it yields CASSVTGLNTGELFF. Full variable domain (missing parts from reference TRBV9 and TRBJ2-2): DSGVTQTPKHLITATGQRVTLRCSPRSGDLSVYWYQQSLDQGLQFLIQYYNGEERAKGNILERFSAQQFPDLHSELNLSSLELGDSALYFCASSVTGLNTGELFFGEGSRLTVL.

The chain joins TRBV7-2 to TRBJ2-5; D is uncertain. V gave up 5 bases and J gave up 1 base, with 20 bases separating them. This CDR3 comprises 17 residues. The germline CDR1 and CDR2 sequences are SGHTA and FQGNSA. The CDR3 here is CASSPLPLEVRQETQYF. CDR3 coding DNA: TGTGCCAGCAGCCCTCTCCCCCTCGAGGTTCGCCAAGAGACCCAGTACTTC.

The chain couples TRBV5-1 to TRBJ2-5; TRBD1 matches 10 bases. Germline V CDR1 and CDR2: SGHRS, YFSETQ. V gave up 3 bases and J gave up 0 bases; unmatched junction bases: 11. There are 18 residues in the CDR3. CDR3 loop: CASSSQIPGQGYQETQYF. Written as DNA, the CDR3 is TGCGCCAGCAGCTCCCAAATTCCGGGACAGGGGTACCAAGAGACCCAGTACTTC. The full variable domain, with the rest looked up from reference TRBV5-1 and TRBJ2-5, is KAGVTQTPRYLIKTRGQQVTLSCSPISGHRSVSWYQQTPGQGLQFLFEYFSETQRNKGNFPGRFSGRQFSNSRSEMNVSTLELGDSALYLCASSSQIPGQGYQETQYFGPGTRLLVL.

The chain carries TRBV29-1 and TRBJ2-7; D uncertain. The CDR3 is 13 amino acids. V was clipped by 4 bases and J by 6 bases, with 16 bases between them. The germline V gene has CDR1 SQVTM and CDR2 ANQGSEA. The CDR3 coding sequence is TGCAGCGTTGCTGGAGACCCGTTCATCGAGCAGTACTTC. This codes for CSVAGDPFIEQYF.

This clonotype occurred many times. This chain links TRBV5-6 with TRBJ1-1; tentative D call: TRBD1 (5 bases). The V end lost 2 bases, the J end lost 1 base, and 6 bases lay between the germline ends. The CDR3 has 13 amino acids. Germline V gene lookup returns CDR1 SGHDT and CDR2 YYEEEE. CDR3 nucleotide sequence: TGTGCCAGCAGCTTCGGGGGGAACACTGAAGCTTTCTTT. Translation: CASSFGGNTEAFF.

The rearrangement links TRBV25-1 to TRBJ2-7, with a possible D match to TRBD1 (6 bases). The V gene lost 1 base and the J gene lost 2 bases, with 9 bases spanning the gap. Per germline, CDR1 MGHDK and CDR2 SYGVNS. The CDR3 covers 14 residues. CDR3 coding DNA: TGTGCCAGCAGTGAATGGGACAACGCCTACGAGCAGTACTTC. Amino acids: CASSEWDNAYEQYF.

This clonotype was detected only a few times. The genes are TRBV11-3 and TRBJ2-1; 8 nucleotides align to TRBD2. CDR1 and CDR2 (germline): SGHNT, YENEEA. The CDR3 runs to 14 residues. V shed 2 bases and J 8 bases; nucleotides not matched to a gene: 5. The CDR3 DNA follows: TGTGCCAGCAGCTTATCTAGCGGGCTCTATGAGCAGTTCTTC. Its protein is CASSLSSGLYEQFF.

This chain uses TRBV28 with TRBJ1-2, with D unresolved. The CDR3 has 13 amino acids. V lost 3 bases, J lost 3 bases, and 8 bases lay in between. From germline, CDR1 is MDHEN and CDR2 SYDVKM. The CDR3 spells CASSFRADYGYTF. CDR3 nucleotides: TGTGCCAGCAGTTTTCGGGCAGACTATGGCTACACCTTC.

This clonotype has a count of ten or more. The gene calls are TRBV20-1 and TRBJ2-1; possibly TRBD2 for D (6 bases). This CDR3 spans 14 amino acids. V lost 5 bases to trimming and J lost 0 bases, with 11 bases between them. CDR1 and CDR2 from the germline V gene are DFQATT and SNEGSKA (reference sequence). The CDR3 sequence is CSAARESSYNEQFF. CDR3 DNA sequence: TGCAGTGCTGCCCGGGAGAGCTCCTACAATGAGCAGTTCTTC.

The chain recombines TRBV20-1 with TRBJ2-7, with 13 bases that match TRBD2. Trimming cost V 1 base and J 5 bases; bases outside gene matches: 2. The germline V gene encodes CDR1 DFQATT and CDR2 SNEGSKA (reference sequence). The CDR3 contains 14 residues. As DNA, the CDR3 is TGCAGTGCTAGAGGGGGACTAGCGGGAAACGAGCAGTACTTC. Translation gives CSARGGLAGNEQYF.

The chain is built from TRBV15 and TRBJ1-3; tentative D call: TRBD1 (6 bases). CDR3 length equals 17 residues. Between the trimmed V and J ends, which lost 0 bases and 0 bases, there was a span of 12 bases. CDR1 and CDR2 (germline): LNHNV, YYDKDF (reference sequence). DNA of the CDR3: TGTGCCACCAGCAGAGATCCGGGGGCCTTCTCTGGAAACACCATATATTTT. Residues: CATSRDPGAFSGNTIYF.

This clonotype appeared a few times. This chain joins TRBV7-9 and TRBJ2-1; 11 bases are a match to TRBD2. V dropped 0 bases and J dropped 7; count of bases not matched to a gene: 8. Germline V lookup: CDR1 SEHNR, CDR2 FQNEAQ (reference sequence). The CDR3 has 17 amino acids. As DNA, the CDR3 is TGTGCCAGCAGCTTAGCGCCGGGACTAGCGGTTTGGAATGAGCAGTTCTTC. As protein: CASSLAPGLAVWNEQFF. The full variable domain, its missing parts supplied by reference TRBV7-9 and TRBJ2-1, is DTGVSQNPRHKITKRGQNVTFRCDPISEHNRLYWYRQTLGQGPEFLTYFQNEAQLEKSRLLSDRFSAERPKGSFSTLEIQRTEQGDSAMYLCASSLAPGLAVWNEQFFGPGTRLTVL.

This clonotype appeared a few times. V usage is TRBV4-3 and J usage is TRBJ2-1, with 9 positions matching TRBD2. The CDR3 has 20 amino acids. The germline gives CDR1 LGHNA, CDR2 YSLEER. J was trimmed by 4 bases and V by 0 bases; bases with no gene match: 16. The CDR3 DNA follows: TGCGCCAGCAGCCAAGAAGGGCTAGCGGGGCTGGGTGGGATATACAATGAGCAGTTCTTC. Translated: CASSQEGLAGLGGIYNEQFF.

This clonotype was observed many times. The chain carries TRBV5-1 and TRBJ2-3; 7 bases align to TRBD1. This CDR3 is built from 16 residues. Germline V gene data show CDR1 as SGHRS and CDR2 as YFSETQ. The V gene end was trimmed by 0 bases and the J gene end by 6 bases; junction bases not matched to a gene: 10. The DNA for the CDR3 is TGCGCCAGCAGCTTGGCCGGGACAGCCCAGATGGATACGCAGTATTTT. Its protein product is CASSLAGTAQMDTQYF.